Shown below are 5 T cell receptor beta chains from a single sample sequenced in a study of blood T cell repertoires in COVID-19. Sequencing was performed with immunoSEQ multiplex PCR; in TCRdb, only in-frame clones are kept and a portion is missing. The sample consists of 150,000 to 200,000 clones, 80% of them appearing once. The sequenced sample consisted of peripheral blood. Every receptor here comes from a man in his fifties or sixties with acute or convalescent COVID-19.

The chain links TRBV7-9 to TRBJ2-7; TRBD1 agrees at 8 bases. CDR1 is SEHNR, CDR2 FQNEAQ, per germline (reference sequence). The length of the CDR3 is 14 residues. J was trimmed by 4 bases and V by 4 bases; bases with no gene match: 6. The CDR3 DNA follows: TGTGCCAGCAGCTCTATAGGACAGGGTTACGAGCAGTACTTC. Translating gives CASSSIGQGYEQYF.

The genes are TRBV7-9 and TRBJ1-1; possible D gene TRBD1, 5 bases. Trimming cost V 2 bases and J 5 bases, with 9 bases left between them. CDR1 and CDR2 from the germline V gene are SEHNR and FQNEAQ (reference sequence). The CDR3 has 13 amino acids. CDR3 loop: CASSLFRDTEAFF. CDR3 DNA: TGTGCCAGCAGCTTATTCAGGGATACTGAAGCTTTCTTT.

The rearrangement uses TRBV5-4 and TRBJ1-2; maybe TRBD1 (6 bases). V dropped 2 bases and J dropped 4 bases, with 15 bases sitting between them. Germline V CDR1 and CDR2: SGHNT, YYREEE (reference sequence). The CDR3 is made up of 15 amino acids. The CDR3 region is CASSLQLQGSYGYTF. In DNA, the CDR3 is TGTGCCAGCAGCTTACAACTACAGGGTAGCTATGGCTACACCTTC.

Points on this clone: This CDR3 is also generated by other DNA sequences in the sample. This chain links TRBV7-2 with TRBJ2-3; the D gene is possibly TRBD1 (5 bases). CDR3 length: 13 amino acids. Germline V gene lookup returns CDR1 SGHTA and CDR2 FQGNSA. Trimming stripped 2 bases from V and 3 bases from J, with 6 bases between. CDR3 in amino acids: CASSLSGTDTQYF. The CDR3 nucleotides read TGTGCCAGCAGCTTATCAGGGACAGATACGCAGTATTTT.

DNA of the CDR3: TGTGCCAGCAGTCGGAGACTAGCGGGAGAGAATACAGATACGCAGTATTTT. This encodes CASSRRLAGENTDTQYF. The V gene is TRBV11-2, the J gene TRBJ2-3; 12 nucleotides line up with TRBD2. Germline trimming cut 6 bases from V and 3 bases from J; bases unmatched to any gene: 10. CDR3 length equals 17 residues. Germline CDR1 SGHAT, CDR2 FQNNGV.